One and the same sample provided the 14 T cell receptor beta chains below, sequenced in a study of T cells in Graves' hyperthyroidism and ophthalmopathy. RNA transcripts yielded amplified TCR beta CDR3 regions. Initially, a first-round RT-PCR of the TCR CDR3 employed the HTBI primer set. TCRdb re-called the multiplex PCR reads through MiXCR, storing one row per CDR3 protein. The sample lists about 770,000 distinct CDR3 sequences, around 20% occurring once. Sequences were obtained from blood. These receptor sequences come from a woman aged 45 to 65 with Graves' hyperthyroidism that later progressed to Graves' ophthalmopathy.

This clonotype has just a few counts. V is TRBV20-1 and J is TRBJ1-5, with D tentatively TRBD1 (5 bases). Between the trimmed V and J ends, which lost 3 bases and 3 bases, there was a span of 12 bases. Per the germline V gene, CDR1 is DFQATT and CDR2 is SNEGSKA (reference sequence). The CDR3 is 14 residues long. The CDR3 is CSASYDSTNQPQHF. The CDR3 region has the DNA TGCAGTGCTAGTTACGACAGTACCAATCAGCCCCAGCATTTT.

This clonotype was observed at least ten times. This chain joins TRBV12-3 or TRBV12-4 and TRBJ2-4, with 9 bases identical to TRBD1. V was pared by 5 bases and J by 7 bases, with 6 bases of the junction left unmatched. The CDR3 contains 14 residues. The CDR3 sequence is CASSRGQGQNIQYF. For the CDR3, the DNA is TGTGCCAGCAGTCGGGGACAGGGACAGAACATTCAGTACTTC.

This chain connects TRBV11-3 to TRBJ2-7, with D tentatively TRBD1 (5 bases). The CDR3 sequence is 15 residues long. CDR1 and CDR2 (germline): SGHNT, YENEEA. V lost 2 bases, J lost 2 bases, and 13 bases lay in between. Here the CDR3 reads CASSLRSGHPYEQYF. CDR3 DNA: TGTGCCAGCAGCTTAAGGTCAGGGCACCCCTACGAGCAGTACTTC.

The chain links TRBV10-3 to TRBJ1-5, with a tentative D call TRBD1 (5 bases). The CDR3 consists of 15 residues. The germline V and J ends were trimmed by 2 bases and 7 bases, with 15 bases remaining between them. Looked up from germline, CDR1 is ENHRY and CDR2 is SYGVKD. CDR3: CAISEPGGEGQPQHF. CDR3 in DNA: TGTGCCATCAGTGAGCCGGGGGGGGAGGGACAGCCCCAGCATTTT.

The chain is built from TRBV27 and TRBJ2-2; D might be TRBD1 (5 bases). Germline CDR1 MNHEY, CDR2 SMNVEV (reference sequence). With 7 bases removed from V and 1 base from J, the gap between germline ends came to 10 bases. The CDR3 loop spans 14 amino acids. The CDR3 nucleotides are TGTGCCAGCACCTTGGGGCTGAACACCGGGGAGCTGTTTTTT. It specifies CASTLGLNTGELFF.

The chain carries TRBV7-9 and TRBJ2-4, with D perhaps TRBD1 (6 bases). The germline V and J ends were trimmed by 3 bases and 4 bases, with 16 bases remaining between them. Germline values: CDR1 SEHNR, CDR2 FQNEAQ (reference sequence). The CDR3 runs to 16 residues. The CDR3 DNA reads as TGTGCCAGCAGCTTTCTAGACCGGGACACAAAAAACATTCAGTACTTC. It is translated as CASSFLDRDTKNIQYF.

This clonotype came up many times. The CDR3: CASSLGMGRAEAFF. The CDR3 nucleotides are TGCGCCAGCAGCTTGGGGATGGGGAGGGCTGAAGCTTTCTTT. V gene TRBV5-1 combines with J gene TRBJ1-1; D is unclear. The CDR3 has 14 amino acids. Trimming shortened V by 0 bases and J by 6 bases, and 12 bases separated the two germline ends. Germline CDR1 is SGHRS and CDR2 is YFSETQ.

The chain uses TRBV7-9 and TRBJ2-3; D possibly corresponds to TRBD2 (5 bases). The CDR3 totals 14 residues. Per the germline V gene, CDR1 is SEHNR and CDR2 is FQNEAQ (reference sequence). V gave up 1 base and J gave up 4 bases, with 9 bases separating them. The CDR3 loop is CASSLDDYSDTQYF. The CDR3 coding sequence is TGTGCCAGCAGCTTAGACGACTATTCAGATACGCAGTATTTT.

V and J are TRBV6-6 and TRBJ1-2; D not certain. The CDR3 runs 14 residues. Germline V gene data show CDR1 as MNHNY and CDR2 as SVGAGI (reference sequence). V was shortened by 2 bases and J by 5 bases, with 12 bases between the two germline ends. In DNA form, the CDR3 reads TGTGCCAGCAGTTACCAAGGGTTGAAGTATGGCTACACCTTC. Translated, it gives CASSYQGLKYGYTF.

This chain connects TRBV27 to TRBJ2-1; a weak D match, TRBD2 (5 bases). This CDR3 has 18 amino acids. V lost 0 bases, J lost 5 bases, and 20 bases lay in between. Germline V lookup: CDR1 MNHEY, CDR2 SMNVEV (reference sequence). DNA for the CDR3: TGTGCCAGCAGTTTATCGTCCGCGGGCCCCGGAACAAACAATGAGCAGTTCTTC. This translates into CASSLSSAGPGTNNEQFF.

The chain couples TRBV5-1 to TRBJ1-2; 8 bases agree with TRBD1. The CDR3 is made up of 14 amino acids. The germline V gene encodes CDR1 SGHRS and CDR2 YFSETQ. The J segment lost 3 bases and the V segment lost 5 bases, leaving 6 bases of the junction unmatched. In nucleotides, the CDR3 is TGCGCCAGCAGGGACAGGGATTCACACTATGGCTACACCTTC. This translates into CASRDRDSHYGYTF.

This clonotype was seen a handful of times. This sequence joins TRBV5-8 and TRBJ2-5, with D possibly being TRBD2 (5 bases). This CDR3 contains 13 residues. Germline CDR1 SGHTS, CDR2 YDEGEE. V was pared by 1 base and J by 6 bases, with 10 bases between. CDR3 sequence (DNA): TGTGCCAGCAGCTTGTGGTCGGGGAAGACCCAGTACTTC. Protein product: CASSLWSGKTQYF.

This clonotype was detected a few times. CDR3 coding DNA: TGTGCCACCAGCAGAGTAGGGACAGTATCATCTGGGGCCAACGTCCTGACTTTC. Translation: CATSRVGTVSSGANVLTF. The chain joins TRBV15 to TRBJ2-6, with 7 bases aligning to TRBD1. Germline V lookup: CDR1 LNHNV, CDR2 YYDKDF (reference sequence). The CDR3 totals 18 residues. With V trimmed by 1 base and J by 1 base, 7 bases remained unmatched.

This clonotype was seen more than once but under ten times. This chain connects TRBV29-1 to TRBJ2-7; D gene unclear. The CDR3 sequence is 13 residues long. V was trimmed by 0 bases and J by 3 bases, leaving 9 bases between them. Germline lookup yields CDR1 SQVTM and CDR2 ANQGSEA. CDR3 residues: CSVEDEAGYEQYF. CDR3 bases: TGCAGCGTTGAAGATGAGGCTGGCTACGAGCAGTACTTC.